The 14 T cell receptor beta chains below all came from one sample that was sequenced in a study of T-cell reconstitution after alpha-beta-depleted transplantation in children. Unique molecular identifiers were incorporated during preparation of the TCRbeta library. A single record per CDR3 protein comes from TCRdb applying MiXCR to the PCR reads. The sample contains around 400,000 distinct CDR3 sequences, 11% of which appear only once. The specimen was PBMCs from the stem cell graft donor, collected from the stem cell graft. These receptor sequences come from a human donor who donated a stem cell graft to a child with acute myeloid leukemia.

In its sample, this clonotype was seen many times. J is TRBJ2-3 and V is TRBV7-8; D is possibly TRBD1 (6 bases). This CDR3 is 16 amino acids long. Trimming took 5 bases from V and 1 from J, leaving 16 bases between them. In germline, CDR1 is SGHVS, CDR2 FQNEAQ. Here the CDR3 DNA reads TGTGCCAGCAGCCCGAGACAGGCTTCGGGCACAGATACGCAGTATTTT. Its protein is CASSPRQASGTDTQYF.

This clonotype was observed a few times. This chain joins TRBV29-1 and TRBJ2-3, with D unclear. The V gene's germline CDR1 is SQVTM and CDR2 ANQGSEA. V shed 7 bases and J shed 6 bases, with 17 bases lying between them. The length of the CDR3 is 13 residues. Written as DNA, the CDR3 is TGCAGCGCCAGCCAGGCGGCTTCCGATACGCAGTATTTT. Translation gives CSASQAASDTQYF.

Many counts were recorded for this clonotype. V gene TRBV28 combines with J gene TRBJ1-1; no clear D. CDR1 MDHEN and CDR2 SYDVKM come from the germline V gene. V was trimmed by 5 bases and J by 0 bases, leaving 7 bases between them. The CDR3 length is 13 residues. CDR3 protein: CASSGVVNTEAFF. The DNA for the CDR3 is TGTGCCAGCAGTGGGGTGGTGAACACTGAAGCTTTCTTT.

This clonotype turned up a few times. The chain recombines TRBV29-1 with TRBJ2-7; 8 bases are a match to TRBD1. Germline loops: CDR1 SQVTM, CDR2 ANQGSEA. This CDR3 is 11 amino acids long. Losses at the gene ends were 5 bases for V and 8 bases for J; bases not matched to a gene: 5. CDR3 sequence: CSVRQGPKQYF. The CDR3 DNA follows: TGCAGCGTTCGACAGGGGCCTAAGCAGTACTTC.

The chain carries TRBV5-4 and TRBJ1-6; 7 positions match TRBD1. Germline assignment: CDR1 SGHNT and CDR2 YYREEE (reference sequence). The CDR3 runs to 14 residues. The J segment lost 7 bases and the V segment lost 3 bases, leaving 4 bases of the junction unmatched. The CDR3 DNA follows: TGTGCCAGCAGCTCGGGACAGACAAATTCACCCCTCCACTTT. Translated: CASSSGQTNSPLHF.

This clonotype was counted between two and nine times. J is TRBJ1-1 and V is TRBV27; D unclear. In germline, CDR1 is MNHEY, CDR2 SMNVEV (reference sequence). This CDR3 comprises 12 residues. V shed 6 bases and J shed 6 bases, with 11 bases lying between them. The CDR3 spells CASRTKGAEAFF. The CDR3 DNA reads as TGTGCCAGCAGGACTAAAGGTGCTGAAGCTTTCTTT.

The chain uses TRBV20-1 and TRBJ1-5; a weak D match, TRBD1 (6 bases). The V gene lost 0 bases and the J gene lost 0 bases, with 12 bases spanning the gap. This CDR3 has 16 residues. CDR1 is DFQATT, CDR2 SNEGSKA, per germline (reference sequence). The CDR3 DNA is TGCAGTGCTAGAGATCGGCAGGGACATAGCAATCAGCCCCAGCATTTT. Its translation is CSARDRQGHSNQPQHF.

The chain couples TRBV12-3 or TRBV12-4 to TRBJ2-7, with 8 positions matching TRBD2. This CDR3 is 16 amino acids long. V lost 1 base, J lost 5 bases, and 10 bases stayed unmatched. CDR3 amino acids: CASSLETPGLGDEQYF. The CDR3 DNA reads TGTGCCAGCAGTTTAGAGACCCCGGGACTAGGCGACGAGCAGTACTTC.

This clonotype was seen repeatedly, ten times or more. V is TRBV4-3 and J is TRBJ2-1, with 8 bases aligning to TRBD2. V lost 0 bases, J lost 4 bases, and 8 bases stayed unmatched. This CDR3 comprises 17 residues. CDR1 is LGHNA, CDR2 YSLEER, per germline. The CDR3 is CASSQEAASGRYNEQFF. In DNA, the CDR3 is TGCGCCAGCAGCCAAGAGGCGGCTAGCGGGCGGTACAATGAGCAGTTCTTC.

This clonotype was picked up a small number of times. The chain joins TRBV20-1 to TRBJ2-1; D uncertain. This CDR3 spans 12 amino acids. Looked up from germline, CDR1 is DFQATT and CDR2 is SNEGSKA (reference sequence). V shed 3 bases and J shed 2 bases, with 5 bases lying between them. As DNA, the CDR3 is TGCAGTGCTAGTCGGCCCTACAATGAGCAGTTCTTC. Protein product: CSASRPYNEQFF.

The J gene is TRBJ2-5, the V gene TRBV12-3 or TRBV12-4; D may be TRBD2 (7 bases). Trimming shortened V by 7 bases and J by 6 bases, and 18 bases separated the two germline ends. CDR3 size: 14 residues. The CDR3, as DNA: TGTGCCAGCACCCATGGGGGAGGGGGTAAGACCCAGTACTTC. Translated: CASTHGGGGKTQYF.

This clonotype occurred many times. This sequence joins TRBV20-1 and TRBJ2-7, with 9 bases lining up with TRBD1. There are 15 residues in the CDR3. V was pared by 3 bases and J by 4 bases, with 10 bases of the junction left unmatched. Germline values: CDR1 DFQATT, CDR2 SNEGSKA (reference sequence). The CDR3 nucleotides read TGCAGTGCTAGCTCGGCACAGGGGGCTTCATACGAGCAGTACGTC. Residues: CSASSAQGASYEQYV.

This clonotype was picked up a small number of times. The V and J genes are TRBV10-2 and TRBJ2-1; TRBD2 aligns across 9 bases. The CDR3 runs 17 residues. The V gene end was trimmed by 0 bases and the J gene end by 2 bases; junction bases not matched to a gene: 5. Germline CDR1 and CDR2: WSHSY and SAAADI. The CDR3, as DNA: TGCGCCAGCAGTGAGTCTCGGCTAGCGGGAACCTACAATGAGCAGTTCTTC. Amino acid sequence: CASSESRLAGTYNEQFF.

V gene TRBV11-2 combines with J gene TRBJ1-5; possibly TRBD1 for D (5 bases). Trimming cost V 6 bases and J 7 bases, with 13 bases left between them. From germline, CDR1 is SGHAT and CDR2 FQNNGV. The CDR3 is 13 amino acids. The CDR3 protein is CASSMDRGQPQHF. CDR3 sequence (DNA): TGTGCCAGCAGTATGGACCGGGGGCAGCCCCAGCATTTT.